The rows below give T cell receptor beta chains drawn from one sample of a study of immune evolution from preneoplasia to lung adenocarcinoma. Clones were sequenced by immunoSEQ multiplex PCR, and TCRdb holds only the in-frame ones, with some missing. The sample lists several thousand clones; more than 70% were seen once. The material sequenced was FFPE minimally invasive lung adenocarcinoma tissue. Every receptor here comes from a person aged 70 to 85 with lung adenocarcinoma. The CDR3 runs from the conserved cysteine through the conserved F or W. The D gene is left open where the match is weak. Clone size is given for some rows only: seen once, a few or many times, or a class if the clone is expanded.

J gene,D gene,clone size,V gene,CDR3 DNA,CDR3 protein
TRBJ2-7,.,.,TRBV5-1,TGCGCCAGCAGCCGGGACCGAGACTACGAGCAGTACTTC,CASSRDRDYEQYF
TRBJ1-2,.,.,TRBV7-8,TGTGCCAGCAGCTTAGACAGAGAAAACTATGGCTACACCTTC,CASSLDRENYGYTF
TRBJ1-3,.,.,TRBV11-2,TGTGCCAGCAGCTTAGGTATTGGAAACACCATATATTTT,CASSLGIGNTIYF
TRBJ2-7,TRBD2,medium-sized,TRBV5-8,TGTGCCAGCAGCCCGGGACTAGCGGGGCCTTCACAGTACTTC,CASSPGLAGPSQYF
TRBJ2-3,.,.,TRBV7-2,TGTGCCAGCAGCCCGAGCACAGATACGCAGTATTTT,CASSPSTDTQYF
TRBJ2-5,.,.,TRBV5-6,TGTGCCAGCAGCTTGGGTAGGGGAGAGGAGGAGACCCAGTACTTC,CASSLGRGEEETQYF
TRBJ2-7,TRBD2,.,TRBV5-6,TGTGCCAGCAGCTTGACTAGCGGGAGCTCCTACGAGCAGTACTTC,CASSLTSGSSYEQYF
TRBJ2-3,.,.,TRBV19,TGTGCCAGTAGTTTTAGACCCACAGATACGCAGTATTTT,CASSFRPTDTQYF
TRBJ1-2,.,.,TRBV28,TGTGCCAGCAGCCCTAGGAGGGGCGCGGGTAACTATGGCTACACCTTC,CASSPRRGAGNYGYTF
TRBJ2-1,TRBD2,once,TRBV6-5,TGTGCCAGCAGCCTGGCGGGAGGGGAAGGCAATGAGCAGTTCTTC,CASSLAGGEGNEQFF
TRBJ2-2,.,.,TRBV18,TGTGCCAGCTCACCACCGAACACCGGGGAGCTGTTTTTT,CASSPPNTGELFF
TRBJ2-7,TRBD2,few,TRBV28,TGTGCCCGCGATCGAGAGTGCGTAGCGGGAGCGCACGAGCAGTACTTC,CARDRECVAGAHEQYF
TRBJ2-7,.,.,TRBV30,TGTGCCTGGGGACCCGTGGGGCAGTACTTC,CAWGPVGQYF
TRBJ1-1,.,large,TRBV6-5,TGTGCCAGCAGTTACTCGAGAGTTTGGGACACTGAAGCTTTCTTT,CASSYSRVWDTEAFF
TRBJ2-5,.,.,TRBV7-2,TGTGCCAGCAGCTTAGCAGGGACCAATCCGAGGACGGAGACCCAGTACTTC,CASSLAGTNPRTETQYF
TRBJ2-2,.,few,TRBV6-1,TGTGCCAGCAGTGAACAGGGACGGATTTTGACCGGGGAGCTGTTTTTT,CASSEQGRILTGELFF